These T cell receptor beta chains were read from a single sample in a study of T-cell memory formation after mild COVID-19. Each CDR3 protein is one row after TCRdb ran MiXCR on the 5' RACE reads. The table shows around 250,000 distinct CDR3 sequences, with roughly 16% occurring only once. What was sequenced was PBMCs or a T cell subset sorted from them (not recorded which). The receptor set was obtained from a man aged 18 to 35 who had mild COVID-19 (a few samples of this study predate the infection). Cell type and time point are not known. The CDR3 runs from the conserved cysteine through the conserved F or W. The order of the fields is D gene, clone size, V gene, J gene, CDR3 protein, CDR3 DNA. D genes are given only for firm matches. A clone size is listed for some rows: how often the clone was seen (once, few, many), or a class if it is expanded.

>TRBD2|few|TRBV12-3/TRBV12-4|TRBJ2-1
CASSLGSPSGQFF
TGTGCCAGCAGTTTAGGGAGTCCTAGCGGGCAGTTCTTC
>NA|few|TRBV15|TRBJ2-5
CATSSYSLRGQETQYF
TGTGCCACCAGCAGCTACAGCCTTAGGGGGCAAGAGACCCAGTACTTC
>NA|NA|TRBV20-1|TRBJ1-1
CSARASTWGATEAFF
TGCAGTGCTAGGGCCTCGACATGGGGGGCCACTGAAGCTTTCTTT
>TRBD2|NA|TRBV24-1|TRBJ2-2
CATSDPPATSAGELFF
TGTGCCACCAGTGATCCCCCGGCGACTAGCGCCGGGGAGCTGTTTTTT
>TRBD2|few|TRBV9|TRBJ2-7
CASSAREAGGRHEQYF
TGTGCCAGCAGCGCCCGGGAAGCGGGGGGGCGGCACGAGCAGTACTTC
>TRBD1|NA|TRBV14|TRBJ1-1
CASSQLFHGQEF
TGTGCCAGCAGCCAACTTTTTCATGGACAGGAATTT
>NA|many|TRBV6-5|TRBJ2-1
CASRKALSSYNEQFF
TGTGCCAGCAGGAAGGCCCTTAGCTCCTACAATGAGCAGTTCTTC
>TRBD2|NA|TRBV5-5|TRBJ2-3
CASSFKSSGDTDTQYF
TGTGCCAGCAGCTTTAAGTCTAGCGGGGACACAGATACGCAGTATTTT
>NA|few|TRBV10-3|TRBJ2-7
CAISETQYEQYF
TGTGCCATCAGTGAGACCCAGTACGAGCAGTACTTC
>TRBD2|NA|TRBV2|TRBJ2-5
CASSGRLRRGGAAQYF
TGTGCCAGCAGTGGAAGGTTGCGGCGGGGGGGCGCAGCCCAGTACTTC
>NA|few|TRBV28|TRBJ1-3
CASSLPGFSGNTIYF
TGTGCCAGCAGCCTCCCAGGGTTTTCTGGAAACACCATATATTTT